This TCR beta chain came from a study of OX40 agonist ivuxolimab in advanced cancers. Regarding the complete study: The costimulatory receptor OX40 (CD134) was targeted by ivuxolimab, a fully human IgG2 agonistic monoclonal antibody. Partial responses occurred in three dose-escalation patients, of whom one had hepatocellular carcinoma and two had cutaneous melanoma. The point of sequencing TCRbeta in the periphery was to test whether ivuxolimab changed TCR sequence diversity and drove clonal T-cell expansion. In the dose-escalation cohort, nearly 85% of patients were male, and the mean age was around 60 years with a range of about 23 to 79. Among the 52 dose-escalation patients, 19 had hepatocellular carcinoma, approximately 15 melanoma, 9 renal cell carcinoma and 9 head and neck cancer. Patients were allowed to have had prior anti-PD-1, anti-PD-L1 or anti-CTLA-4 therapy, and roughly two fifths of the dose-escalation patients had been treated with checkpoint inhibitors. Intravenous ivuxolimab was administered to patients every 2 weeks at six dose levels: 0.01, 0.1, 0.3, 1.5, 3 and 10 mg/kg. The monotherapy dose-escalation portion (N ≈ 50 patients) of the phase I ivuxolimab trial is reported in the paper. General study outcomes and caveats: At doses of 0.1 to 3.0 mg/kg, clonal expansion of both CD4+ and CD8+ T cells in blood was seen between baseline and week 6. Which antigens the clonally expanded peripheral T cells were specific for was not determined. On average, CD8+ T cells showed more expanded clones than CD4+ T cells after ivuxolimab. Low levels of normalized T-cell clonal expansion were also seen in some nonresponding patients. In the 0.1-3.0 mg/kg groups, partial responders were among the patients with the lowest normalized peripheral clonal expansion, particularly in CD8+ T cells.

V is trimmed back by 8 bases and J by 8 bases, and the junction contains 11 bases that no gene match accounts for. The germline V gene (reference sequence) sets CDR1 to MNHEY and CDR2 to SMNVEV. Taken from cysteine to phenylalanine, the CDR3 has 15 residues. The sequence is cut down to CDR3 DNA, 45 bases in frame from base 1. For this clone: The specificity of this receptor is unknown. No clone much larger than this one lies a single base away; base qualities are absent.

The trial excluded patients who had a history of autoimmune disease or who were on systemic immunosuppression. Peripheral blood for TCR sequencing was collected from all dose cohorts at baseline, on cycle 4 day 1, and on cycle 7 day 1. Samples came from an open-label, multicenter, first-in-human phase I dose-escalation trial of ivuxolimab. Adults with locally advanced or metastatic head and neck squamous cell, hepatocellular, melanoma or renal cell carcinoma were enrolled in the trial. Before TCR sequencing, CD4+ T cells and CD8+ T cells were sorted from peripheral blood as separate populations. To sequence the TCRbeta CDR3 region, genomic DNA was isolated from the sorted cells. The immunoSEQ Assay was used to sequence the TCRbeta CDR3 regions. TCRdb mirrors the immuneACCESS table, restricted to in-frame sequences. Some clones are absent from its copies; in checked studies, under half trace to an unresolved V gene, and the reason for the others is unknown. The sample contains about 41,000 clones, less than 85% of them found a single time. The top ten clones comprise 4% to 5% of the sample.

The chain is encoded by TRBV27 joined to TRBJ1-5, with 11 bases in between that match TRBD1. Source: CD4+ or CD8+ T cells sorted from blood, taken in a trial of the OX40 agonist ivuxolimab. The TCR comes from an adult with an advanced solid tumor such as melanoma, head and neck, liver or kidney cancer. This receptor has the CDR3 CASGSGQGAREPQHF. The DNA is as follows: TGTGCCAGCGGCTCCGGACAGGGGGCGAGGGAGCCCCAGCATTTT.